A single TCR beta chain is shown here with its context. What it recognizes is unknown. The normal lung sample lay at least 3 cm, and maximally far, from the tumour. Genomic DNA came from frozen unsorted single-cell suspensions. Some clones are missing from TCRdb's copy, which holds only in-frame ones; the method was immunoSEQ multiplex PCR. The sample shows more than 3,000 clones, approximately 70% of them seen only once. The data were taken from a study of immune cell composition in non-small cell lung cancer. The overall study: Lung adenocarcinoma or squamous carcinoma made up most tumours. Overall study results and limits: Overall clonality, unlike maximal tumour-associated clone frequency, did not predict TIL reactivity. Clones >0.5% enriched in tumour were rarer in adenocarcinoma (about 35%) than squamous (roughly 75%).

The specimen was non-adjacent lung tissue. This clonotype was sampled from a human donor with non-small cell lung cancer.

CDR3 loop: CASSTPITGGPGELFF. The CDR3 DNA follows: TGTGCCAGTTCAACCCCTATAACAGGGGGGCCCGGGGAGCTGTTTTTT. This chain connects TRBV19 to TRBJ2-2; 8 bases agree with TRBD1. With V trimmed by 8 bases and J by 6 bases, 14 bases remained unmatched. The CDR3 length is 16 residues. Germline V gene sequence: CDR1 LNHDA, CDR2 SQIVND (reference sequence). Supplemented by reference TRBV19 and TRBJ2-2, the full variable domain reads DGGITQSPKYLFRKEGQNVTLSCEQNLNHDAMYWYRQDPGQGLRLIYYSQIVNDFQKGDIAEGYSVSREKKESFPLTVTSAQKNPTAFYLCASSTPITGGPGELFFGEGSRLTVL.